This TCR beta chain was documented in a study of shared clonotypes between healthy human individuals. CD45RO-negative, CCR7-selected cells formed the naive CD8 fraction, which excluded terminally differentiated effector memory CD45RA+ cells. V was cut by 5 bases and J by 9 bases, with 14 bases left in between. The CDR3 length is 13 residues. CDR1 SGHTA and CDR2 FQGTGA come from the germline V gene. Assay: immunoSEQ multiplex PCR; the TCRdb copy retains only in-frame clones and omits some. The table shows some 2 million clones, with about 95% occurring only once. Sequencing was carried out using naive CD8+ T cells sorted from blood. The V and J genes are TRBV7-3 and TRBJ2-1, with D perhaps TRBD2 (5 bases). The receptor comes from a man aged 18 to 29 in good health. The DNA of the CDR3 is TGTGCCAGCAGCCGCACCGGAGGTGGTGAGCAGTTCTTC. Its translation is CASSRTGGGEQFF.